Included here is one TCR beta chain sequence, with context. This entry comes from a study of blood T cell repertoires in COVID-19. Study at large: Some COVID-19 samples were acute and others convalescent; all came from the United States, Italy and Spain.

The authors' processing: Amplified reference gene primers provided the basis for estimating nucleated cell counts. TCRdb's copy holds only in-frame clones and misses some; the assay was immunoSEQ multiplex PCR. V and J calls and clone size are given by that table; D and trimming were obtained from the DNA. Seen here are some 140,000 clones, more than 80% observed once, and the top ten hold less than 0.6%. Per the germline V gene, CDR1 is MDHEN and CDR2 is SYDVKM. V lost 7 bases to trimming and J lost 0 bases, with 16 bases between them. The CDR3 sequence is 16 residues long. This sequence joins TRBV28 and TRBJ1-5; no clear D gene. The specimen was peripheral blood. The clonotype originates from a man aged 50 or older with acute or convalescent COVID-19. CDR3 in amino acids: CASIRSAGHSNQPQHF. In DNA, the CDR3 is TGTGCCAGCATAAGGTCGGCAGGTCATAGCAATCAGCCCCAGCATTTT.